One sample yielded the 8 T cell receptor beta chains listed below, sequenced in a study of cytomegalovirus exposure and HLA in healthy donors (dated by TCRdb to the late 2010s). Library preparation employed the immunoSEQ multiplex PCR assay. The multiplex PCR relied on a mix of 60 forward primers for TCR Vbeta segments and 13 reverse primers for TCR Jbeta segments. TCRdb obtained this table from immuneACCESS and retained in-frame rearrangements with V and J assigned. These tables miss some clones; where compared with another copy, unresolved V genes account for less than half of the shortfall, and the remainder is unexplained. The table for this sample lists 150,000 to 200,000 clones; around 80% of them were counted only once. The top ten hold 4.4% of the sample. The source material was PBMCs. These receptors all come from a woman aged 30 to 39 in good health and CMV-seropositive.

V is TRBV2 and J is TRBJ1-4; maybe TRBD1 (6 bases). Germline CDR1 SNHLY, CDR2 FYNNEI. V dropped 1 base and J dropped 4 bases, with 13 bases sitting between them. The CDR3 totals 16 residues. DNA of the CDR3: TGTGCCAGCAGTGAAGGGGCGGGGGCAATTAATGAAAAACTGTTTTTT. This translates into CASSEGAGAINEKLFF.

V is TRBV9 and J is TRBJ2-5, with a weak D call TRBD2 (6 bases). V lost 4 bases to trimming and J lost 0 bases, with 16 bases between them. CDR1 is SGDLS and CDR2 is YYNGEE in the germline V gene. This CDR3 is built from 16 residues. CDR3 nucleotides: TGTGCCAGCAGCTCCCGCGGGGTAGCGAACCAAGAGACCCAGTACTTC. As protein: CASSSRGVANQETQYF.

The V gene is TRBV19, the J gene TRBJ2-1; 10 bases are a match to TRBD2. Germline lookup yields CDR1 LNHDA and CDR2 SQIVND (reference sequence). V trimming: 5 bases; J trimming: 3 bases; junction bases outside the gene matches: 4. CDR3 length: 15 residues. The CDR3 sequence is CASSSGLAVYNEQFF. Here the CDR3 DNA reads TGTGCCAGTAGTTCCGGACTAGCGGTCTACAATGAGCAGTTCTTC.

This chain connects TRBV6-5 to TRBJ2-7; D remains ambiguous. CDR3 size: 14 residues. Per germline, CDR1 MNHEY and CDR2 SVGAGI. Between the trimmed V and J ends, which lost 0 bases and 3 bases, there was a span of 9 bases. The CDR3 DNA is TGTGCCAGCAGTTACTCGAAGCAAAGCTACGAGCAGTACTTC. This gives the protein CASSYSKQSYEQYF.

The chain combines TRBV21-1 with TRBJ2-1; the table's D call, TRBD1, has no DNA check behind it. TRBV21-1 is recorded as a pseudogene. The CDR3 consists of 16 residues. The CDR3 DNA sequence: TGTGCCAGCAGCAAAGAACGGCAGGGGGCCTACAATGAGCAGTTCTTC. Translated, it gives CASSKERQGAYNEQFF.

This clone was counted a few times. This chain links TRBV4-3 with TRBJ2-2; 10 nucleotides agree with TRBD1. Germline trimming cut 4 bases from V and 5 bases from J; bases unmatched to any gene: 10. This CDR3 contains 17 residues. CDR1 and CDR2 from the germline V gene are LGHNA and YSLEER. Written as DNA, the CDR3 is TGCGCCAGCAGCCTCTGGACAGGGGGTTATCAGACCGGGGAGCTGTTTTTT. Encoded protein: CASSLWTGGYQTGELFF.

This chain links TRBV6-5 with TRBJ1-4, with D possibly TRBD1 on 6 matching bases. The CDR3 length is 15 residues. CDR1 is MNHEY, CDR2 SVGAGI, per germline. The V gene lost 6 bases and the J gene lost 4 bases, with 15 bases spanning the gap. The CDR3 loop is CASRSRTVRNEKLFF. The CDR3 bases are TGTGCCAGCAGATCAAGGACAGTTCGTAATGAAAAACTGTTTTTT.

The CDR3 DNA reads as TGTGCCAGCAGCCGACAGAACACAGATACGCAGTATTTT. It codes for CASSRQNTDTQYF. The chain employs TRBV6-1 and TRBJ2-3; the D gene is possibly TRBD1 (5 bases). The germline gives CDR1 MNHNS, CDR2 SASEGT. The CDR3 extends over 13 amino acids. V gave up 6 bases and J gave up 2 bases, with 9 bases separating them.